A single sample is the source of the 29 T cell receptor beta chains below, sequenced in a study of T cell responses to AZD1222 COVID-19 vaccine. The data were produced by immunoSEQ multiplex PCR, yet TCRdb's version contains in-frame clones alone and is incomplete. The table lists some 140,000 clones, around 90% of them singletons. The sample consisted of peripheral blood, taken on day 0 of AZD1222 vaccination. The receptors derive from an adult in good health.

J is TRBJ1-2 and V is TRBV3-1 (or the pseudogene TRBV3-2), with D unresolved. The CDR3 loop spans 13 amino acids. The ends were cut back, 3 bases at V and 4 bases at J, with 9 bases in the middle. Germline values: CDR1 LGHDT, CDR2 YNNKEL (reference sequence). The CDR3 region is CASSQGSAYGYTF. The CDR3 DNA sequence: TGTGCCAGCAGCCAGGGGTCGGCCTATGGCTACACCTTC.

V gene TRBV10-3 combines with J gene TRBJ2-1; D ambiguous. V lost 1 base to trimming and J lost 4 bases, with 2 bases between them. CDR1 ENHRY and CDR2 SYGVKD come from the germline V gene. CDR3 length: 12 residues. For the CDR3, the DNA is TGTGCCATCAGTGAGTTATACAATGAGCAGTTCTTC. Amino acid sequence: CAISELYNEQFF.

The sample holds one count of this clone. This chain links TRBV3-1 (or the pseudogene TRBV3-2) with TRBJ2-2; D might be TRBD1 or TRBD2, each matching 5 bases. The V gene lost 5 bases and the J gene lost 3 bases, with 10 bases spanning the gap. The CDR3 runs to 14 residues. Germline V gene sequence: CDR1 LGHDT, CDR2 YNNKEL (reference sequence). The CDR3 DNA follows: TGTGCCAGCAGCGAGGGACCCTACACCGGGGAGCTGTTTTTT. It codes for CASSEGPYTGELFF.

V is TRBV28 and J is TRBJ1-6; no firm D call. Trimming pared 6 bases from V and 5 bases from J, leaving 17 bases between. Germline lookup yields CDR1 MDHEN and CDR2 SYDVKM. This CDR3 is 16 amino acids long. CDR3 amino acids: CASSSLGVANNSPLHF. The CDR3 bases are TGTGCCAGCAGCTCCTTGGGTGTGGCTAATAATTCACCCCTCCACTTT.

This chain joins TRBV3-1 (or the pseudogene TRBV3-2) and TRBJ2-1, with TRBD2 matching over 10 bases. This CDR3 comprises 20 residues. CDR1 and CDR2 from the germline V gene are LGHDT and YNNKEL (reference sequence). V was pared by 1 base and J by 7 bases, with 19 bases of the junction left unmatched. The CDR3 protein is CASSQGGLLAGGTIGNEQFF. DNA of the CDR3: TGTGCCAGCAGCCAAGGAGGACTTTTAGCGGGAGGCACAATTGGAAATGAGCAGTTCTTC.

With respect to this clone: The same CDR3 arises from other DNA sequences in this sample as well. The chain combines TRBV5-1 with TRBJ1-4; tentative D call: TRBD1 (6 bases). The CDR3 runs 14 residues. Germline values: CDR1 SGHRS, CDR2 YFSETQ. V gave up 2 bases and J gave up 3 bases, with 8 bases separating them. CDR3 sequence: CASSLQGANEKLFF. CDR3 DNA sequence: TGCGCCAGCAGCTTACAGGGAGCTAATGAAAAACTGTTTTTT.

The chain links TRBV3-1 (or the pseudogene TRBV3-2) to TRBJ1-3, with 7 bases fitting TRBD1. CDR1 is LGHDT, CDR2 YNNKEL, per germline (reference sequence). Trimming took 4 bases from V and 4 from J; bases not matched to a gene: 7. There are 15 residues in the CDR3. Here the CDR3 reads CASSPTGTDGNTIYF. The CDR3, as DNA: TGTGCCAGCAGCCCGACCGGGACAGACGGAAACACCATATATTTT.

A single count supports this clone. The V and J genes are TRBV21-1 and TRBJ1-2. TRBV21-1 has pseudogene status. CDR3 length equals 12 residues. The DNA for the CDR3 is TGTGCCACCCAGGGGGGGTCGCATGGCTACACCTTC. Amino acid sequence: CATQGGSHGYTF.

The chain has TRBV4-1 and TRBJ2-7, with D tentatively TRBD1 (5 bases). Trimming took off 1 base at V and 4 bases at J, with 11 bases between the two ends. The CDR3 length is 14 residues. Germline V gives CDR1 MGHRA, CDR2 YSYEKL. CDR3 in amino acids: CASSQGQGMYEQYF. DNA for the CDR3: TGCGCCAGCAGCCAAGGCCAGGGTATGTACGAGCAGTACTTC.

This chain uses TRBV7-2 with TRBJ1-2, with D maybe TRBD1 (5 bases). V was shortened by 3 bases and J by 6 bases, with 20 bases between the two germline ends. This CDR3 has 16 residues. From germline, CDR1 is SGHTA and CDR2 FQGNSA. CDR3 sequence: CASSFDSGRVSDGYTF. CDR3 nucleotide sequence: TGTGCCAGCAGCTTTGACTCGGGCAGGGTCTCAGATGGCTACACCTTC. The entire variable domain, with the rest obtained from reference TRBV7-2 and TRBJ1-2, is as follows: GAGVSQSPSNKVTEKGKDVELRCDPISGHTALYWYRQSLGQGLEFLIYFQGNSAPDKSGLPSDRFSAERTGGSVSTLTIQRTQQEDSAVYLCASSFDSGRVSDGYTFGSGTRLTVV.

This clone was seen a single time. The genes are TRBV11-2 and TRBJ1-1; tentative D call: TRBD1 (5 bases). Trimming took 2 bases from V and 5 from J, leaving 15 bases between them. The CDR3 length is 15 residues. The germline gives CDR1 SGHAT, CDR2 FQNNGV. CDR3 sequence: CASSLRAGLRTEAFF. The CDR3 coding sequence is TGTGCCAGCAGCTTAAGGGCAGGGCTAAGGACTGAAGCTTTCTTT.

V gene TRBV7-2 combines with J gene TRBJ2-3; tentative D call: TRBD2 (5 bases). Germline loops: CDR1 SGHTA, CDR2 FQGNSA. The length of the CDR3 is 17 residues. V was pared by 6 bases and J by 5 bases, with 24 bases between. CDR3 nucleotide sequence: TGTGCCAGCAGGTCAGGTCGGGCGCGGTCTGCGGGAGATACGCAGTATTTT. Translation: CASRSGRARSAGDTQYF.

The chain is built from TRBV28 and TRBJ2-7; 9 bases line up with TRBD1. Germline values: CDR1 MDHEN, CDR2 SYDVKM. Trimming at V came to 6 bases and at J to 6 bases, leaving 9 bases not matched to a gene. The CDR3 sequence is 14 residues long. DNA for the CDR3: TGTGCCAGCAGAACGGGGGACAGGGTCTTCGAGCAGTACTTC. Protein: CASRTGDRVFEQYF.

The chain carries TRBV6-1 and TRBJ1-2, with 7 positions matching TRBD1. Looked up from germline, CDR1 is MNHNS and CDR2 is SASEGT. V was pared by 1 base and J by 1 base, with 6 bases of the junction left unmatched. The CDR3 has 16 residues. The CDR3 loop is CASSEVGTALNYGYTF. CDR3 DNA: TGTGCCAGCAGTGAAGTGGGGACAGCCCTTAACTATGGCTACACCTTC.

The CDR3 protein is CAWSWGDEYGYTF. Here the CDR3 DNA reads TGTGCCTGGTCCTGGGGGGACGAGTATGGCTACACCTTC. This chain uses TRBV30 with TRBJ1-2, with D perhaps matching TRBD1 (5 bases). Germline assignment: CDR1 GTSNPN and CDR2 SVGIG (reference sequence). Trimming pared 5 bases from V and 5 bases from J, leaving 15 bases between. This CDR3 has 13 residues.

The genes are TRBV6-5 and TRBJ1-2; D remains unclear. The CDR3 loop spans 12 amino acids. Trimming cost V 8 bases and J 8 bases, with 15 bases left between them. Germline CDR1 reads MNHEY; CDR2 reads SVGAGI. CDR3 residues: CASLGSPGGYTF. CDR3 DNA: TGTGCCAGCCTAGGGAGCCCGGGGGGCTACACCTTC.

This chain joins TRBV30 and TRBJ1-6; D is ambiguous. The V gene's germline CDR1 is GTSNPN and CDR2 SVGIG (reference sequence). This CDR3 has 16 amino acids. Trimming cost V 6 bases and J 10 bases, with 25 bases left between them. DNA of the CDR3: TGTGCCTGCCGGCCGGGCGGAAGGGTGTTTGCGTCACCCCTCCACTTT. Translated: CACRPGGRVFASPLHF.

CDR3 sequence (DNA): TGTGCCAGTACCATGGGATGGGAGAGGAGACCCGGGGAGCTGTTTTTT. Residues: CASTMGWERRPGELFF. The chain employs TRBV19 and TRBJ2-2, with D possibly TRBD2 on 5 matching bases. The CDR3 length is 16 residues. Trimming stripped 7 bases from V and 6 bases from J, with 21 bases between. Germline V gives CDR1 LNHDA, CDR2 SQIVND (reference sequence). Combining the CDR3 with reference TRBV19 and TRBJ2-2 gives the whole variable domain DGGITQSPKYLFRKEGQNVTLSCEQNLNHDAMYWYRQDPGQGLRLIYYSQIVNDFQKGDIAEGYSVSREKKESFPLTVTSAQKNPTAFYLCASTMGWERRPGELFFGEGSRLTVL.

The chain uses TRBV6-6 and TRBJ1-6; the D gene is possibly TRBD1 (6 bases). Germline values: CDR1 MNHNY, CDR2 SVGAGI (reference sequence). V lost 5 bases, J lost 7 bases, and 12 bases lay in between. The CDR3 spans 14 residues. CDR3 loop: CASSADRANSPLHF. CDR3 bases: TGTGCCAGCAGTGCGGACAGAGCGAATTCACCCCTCCACTTT.

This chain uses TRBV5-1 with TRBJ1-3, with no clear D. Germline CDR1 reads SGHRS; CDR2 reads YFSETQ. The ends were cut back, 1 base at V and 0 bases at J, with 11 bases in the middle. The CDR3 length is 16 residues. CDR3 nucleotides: TGCGCCAGCAGCTTGATCGCCAGCAACTCTGGAAACACCATATATTTT. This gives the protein CASSLIASNSGNTIYF.

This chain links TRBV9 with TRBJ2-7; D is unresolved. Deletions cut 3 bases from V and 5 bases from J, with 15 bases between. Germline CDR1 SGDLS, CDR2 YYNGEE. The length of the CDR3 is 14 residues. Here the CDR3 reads CASSATMGSNEQYF. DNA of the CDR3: TGTGCCAGCAGCGCCACCATGGGGTCTAACGAGCAGTACTTC.

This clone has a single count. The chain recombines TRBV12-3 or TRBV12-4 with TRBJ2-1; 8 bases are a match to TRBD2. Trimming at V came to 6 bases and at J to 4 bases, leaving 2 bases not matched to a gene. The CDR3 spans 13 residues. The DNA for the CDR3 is TGTGCCAGCAGCCGGGAGGGATACAATGAGCAGTTCTTC. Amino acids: CASSREGYNEQFF.

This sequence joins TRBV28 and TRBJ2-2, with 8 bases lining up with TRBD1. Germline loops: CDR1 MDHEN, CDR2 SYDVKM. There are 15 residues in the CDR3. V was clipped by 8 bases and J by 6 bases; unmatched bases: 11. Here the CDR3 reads CASLRTGYNSGELFF. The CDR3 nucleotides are TGTGCCAGCCTCAGGACAGGGTATAACTCCGGGGAGCTGTTTTTT.

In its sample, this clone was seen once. This CDR3 reads CASDKGEFRTGEKDTQYF. In DNA form, the CDR3 reads TGTGCCAGCGACAAGGGGGAGTTCCGGACAGGAGAAAAAGATACGCAGTATTTT. This chain links TRBV3-1 (or the pseudogene TRBV3-2) with TRBJ2-3; 7 bases line up with TRBD1. V was pared by 8 bases and J by 5 bases, with 22 bases of the junction left unmatched. This CDR3 has 18 amino acids. Germline assignment: CDR1 LGHDT and CDR2 YNNKEL (reference sequence).

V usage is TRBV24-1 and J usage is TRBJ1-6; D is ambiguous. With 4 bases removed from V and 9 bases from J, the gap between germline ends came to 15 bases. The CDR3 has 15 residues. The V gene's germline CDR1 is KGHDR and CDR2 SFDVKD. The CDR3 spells CATSDERQGGSPLHF. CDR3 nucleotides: TGTGCCACCAGTGACGAGCGACAAGGAGGTTCACCCCTCCACTTT.

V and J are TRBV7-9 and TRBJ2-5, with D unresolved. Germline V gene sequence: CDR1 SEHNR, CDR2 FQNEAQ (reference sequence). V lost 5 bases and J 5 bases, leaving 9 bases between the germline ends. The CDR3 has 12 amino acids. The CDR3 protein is CASSQVGETQYF. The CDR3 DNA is TGTGCCAGCAGCCAGGTCGGGGAGACCCAGTACTTC.

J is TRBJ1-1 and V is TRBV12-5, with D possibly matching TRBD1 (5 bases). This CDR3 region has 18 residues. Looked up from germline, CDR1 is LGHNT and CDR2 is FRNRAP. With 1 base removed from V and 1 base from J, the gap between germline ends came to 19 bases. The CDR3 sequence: CASGLGPGPPSPNTEAFF. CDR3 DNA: TGTGCTAGTGGTTTGGGTCCGGGACCCCCGTCGCCGAACACTGAAGCTTTCTTT.

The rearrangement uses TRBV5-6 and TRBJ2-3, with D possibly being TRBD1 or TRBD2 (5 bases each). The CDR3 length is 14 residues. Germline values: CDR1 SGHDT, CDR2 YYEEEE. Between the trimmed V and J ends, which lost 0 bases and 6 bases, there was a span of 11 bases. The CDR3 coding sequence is TGTGCCAGCAGCTTGGGTCTAGCAGGGGATACGCAGTATTTT. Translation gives CASSLGLAGDTQYF.

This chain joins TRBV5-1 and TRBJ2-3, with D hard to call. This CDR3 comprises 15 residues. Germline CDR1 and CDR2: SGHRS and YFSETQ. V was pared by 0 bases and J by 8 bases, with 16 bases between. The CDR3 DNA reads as TGCGCCAGCAGCTTGGCCATCGACTCCAAGGGTACGCAGTATTTT. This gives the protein CASSLAIDSKGTQYF.